What follows are 9 T cell receptor beta chains derived from one specimen sequenced in a study of response to subunit inactivated influenza vaccine. TCRdb reprocessed the RT-PCR reads with MiXCR, giving one entry per CDR3 protein. The sample holds fewer than 800,000 distinct CDR3 sequences; around 16% are singletons and the top ten take around 10%. Specimen: PBMCs from blood, collected 12 days after vaccination. Every receptor here comes from a man aged 50-59 years who received an inactivated influenza vaccine.

This clonotype was seen more than once but under ten times. The chain combines TRBV20-1 with TRBJ2-7; 11 bases are shared with TRBD2. Germline V gene data show CDR1 as DFQATT and CDR2 as SNEGSKA (reference sequence). The CDR3 runs 14 residues. The V segment lost 3 bases and the J segment 3 bases; nucleotides outside the gene matches: 4. The CDR3 DNA is TGCAGTGCTAGGGCCGGGACTAGCGGCTACGAGCAGTACTTC. Amino acids: CSARAGTSGYEQYF.

A few counts support this clonotype. The chain couples TRBV2 to TRBJ1-5; D gene ambiguous. Germline V gene lookup returns CDR1 SNHLY and CDR2 FYNNEI. The CDR3 runs to 14 residues. Trimming took 3 bases from V and 0 from J, leaving 6 bases between them. For the CDR3, the DNA is TGTGCCAGCAGTGATATTAGTAGCAATCAGCCCCAGCATTTT. The encoded protein is CASSDISSNQPQHF.

The genes are TRBV20-1 and TRBJ2-3; 7 nucleotides align to TRBD2. This CDR3 comprises 15 residues. Germline trimming cut 5 bases from V and 0 bases from J; bases unmatched to any gene: 8. The germline CDR1 and CDR2 sequences are DFQATT and SNEGSKA (reference sequence). The chain's CDR3 is CSAPLFSGSTDTQYF. The CDR3 DNA is TGCAGTGCTCCTTTGTTTAGCGGGAGCACAGATACGCAGTATTTT.

The gene calls are TRBV20-1 and TRBJ1-1, with a tentative D call TRBD1 (5 bases). Germline values: CDR1 DFQATT, CDR2 SNEGSKA (reference sequence). The CDR3 covers 14 residues. Trimming shortened V by 4 bases and J by 4 bases, and 16 bases separated the two germline ends. The CDR3 reads CSAKTSTGGTEAFF. CDR3 nucleotide sequence: TGCAGTGCTAAGACGTCTACCGGGGGCACTGAAGCTTTCTTT.

This clonotype was picked up a small number of times. This chain uses TRBV10-3 with TRBJ2-6; tentatively, D is TRBD1 (5 bases). Germline V gives CDR1 ENHRY, CDR2 SYGVKD. Trimming cost V 6 bases and J 4 bases, with 10 bases left between them. CDR3 length: 14 residues. This CDR3 reads CAISSGPGANVLTF. In DNA, the CDR3 is TGTGCCATCAGCTCAGGGCCCGGGGCCAACGTCCTGACTTTC.

This clonotype was observed a single time. The V gene is TRBV25-1, the J gene TRBJ2-6, with a weak D call TRBD1 (6 bases). In germline, CDR1 is MGHDK, CDR2 SYGVNS. V lost 6 bases, J lost 0 bases, and 21 bases lay in between. There are 19 residues in the CDR3. CDR3 DNA sequence: TGTGCCAGCAGCCCCCTCACAGGGAAGGTATACTCTGGGGCCAACGTCCTGACTTTC. It translates to CASSPLTGKVYSGANVLTF. Filled out from reference TRBV25-1 and TRBJ2-6, the complete variable domain reads EADIYQTPRYLVIGTGKKITLECSQTMGHDKMYWYQQDPGMELHLIHYSYGVNSTEKGDLSSESTVSRIRTEHFPLTLESARPSHTSQYLCASSPLTGKVYSGANVLTFGAGSRLTVL.

The chain has TRBV20-1 and TRBJ2-3, with TRBD2 identical over 9 bases. CDR1 is DFQATT and CDR2 is SNEGSKA in the germline V gene (reference sequence). The CDR3 contains 15 residues. The J segment lost 4 bases and the V segment lost 6 bases, leaving 11 bases of the junction unmatched. The CDR3 DNA reads TGCAGTGCGTTTAAGACTAGCGGCCACCCAGATACGCAGTATTTT. This gives the protein CSAFKTSGHPDTQYF.

This clonotype was seen a handful of times. The DNA for the CDR3 is TGTGCCAGCACCACGAGGACAGGGTTTGCAGATACGCAGTATTTT. It codes for CASTTRTGFADTQYF. This sequence joins TRBV28 and TRBJ2-3; TRBD1 matches 8 bases. Germline V lookup: CDR1 MDHEN, CDR2 SYDVKM. V lost 7 bases, J lost 4 bases, and 10 bases stayed unmatched. The CDR3 spans 15 residues.

This clonotype has a handful of counts. V is TRBV10-3 and J is TRBJ2-3; tentative D call: TRBD2 (6 bases). The CDR3 has 15 residues. CDR1 is ENHRY and CDR2 is SYGVKD in the germline V gene. The ends were cut back, 3 bases at V and 0 bases at J, with 10 bases in the middle. Here the CDR3 DNA reads TGTGCCATCAGTGACAACGGGGGAAGCACAGATACGCAGTATTTT. Protein sequence: CAISDNGGSTDTQYF.